This T cell receptor beta chain was documented in a study of blood T cell repertoires in COVID-19. Across the study: There were acute and convalescent COVID-19 samples, and they came from the United States, Italy and Spain.

The data were produced by immunoSEQ multiplex PCR, yet TCRdb's version contains in-frame clones alone and is incomplete. Of some 140,000 clones in the sample, 83% were seen once. Germline V CDR1 and CDR2: SSHAT, FNYEAQ (reference sequence). CDR3 length: 14 amino acids. This clone appeared a single time. An end of the junction differs from the germline gene, which may be a read error. This receptor was obtained from a woman aged 55-75 years with COVID-19, enrolled during active disease. V usage is TRBV7-7 and J usage is TRBJ2-2, with D unresolved. Sequences were obtained from peripheral blood. CDR3 in amino acids: CASSLVLTAGELFF. CDR3 DNA: TGTGCTAGCAGCTTAGTTCTAACGGCCGGGGAGCTGTTTTTT.